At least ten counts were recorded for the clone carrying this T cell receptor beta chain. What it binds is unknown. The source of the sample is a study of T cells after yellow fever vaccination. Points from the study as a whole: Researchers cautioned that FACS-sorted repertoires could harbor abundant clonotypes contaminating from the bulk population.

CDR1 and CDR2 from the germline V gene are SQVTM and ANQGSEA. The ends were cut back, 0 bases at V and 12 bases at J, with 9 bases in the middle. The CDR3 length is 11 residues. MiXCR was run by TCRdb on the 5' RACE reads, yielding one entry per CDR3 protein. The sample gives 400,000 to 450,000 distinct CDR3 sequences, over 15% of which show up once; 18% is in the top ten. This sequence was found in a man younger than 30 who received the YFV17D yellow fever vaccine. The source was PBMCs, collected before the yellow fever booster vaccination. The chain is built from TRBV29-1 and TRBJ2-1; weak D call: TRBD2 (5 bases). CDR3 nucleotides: TGCAGCGTTGAAGATCTTGGAGGGCAGTTCTTC. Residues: CSVEDLGGQFF.